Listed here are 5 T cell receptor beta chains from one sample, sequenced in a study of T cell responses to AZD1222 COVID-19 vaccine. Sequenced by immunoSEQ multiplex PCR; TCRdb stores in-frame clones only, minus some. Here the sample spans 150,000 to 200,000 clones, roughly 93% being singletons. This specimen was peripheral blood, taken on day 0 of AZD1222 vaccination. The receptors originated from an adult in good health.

The CDR3 loop is CASSPLVTGGHTEAFF. The CDR3 DNA reads TGCGCCAGCAGCCCACTCGTGACAGGGGGTCATACTGAAGCTTTCTTT. The chain is built from TRBV4-1 and TRBJ1-1; 9 bases match TRBD1. This CDR3 has 16 residues. CDR1 is MGHRA and CDR2 is YSYEKL in the germline V gene. The trim removed 4 bases at V and 5 bases at J, leaving 11 bases unmatched.

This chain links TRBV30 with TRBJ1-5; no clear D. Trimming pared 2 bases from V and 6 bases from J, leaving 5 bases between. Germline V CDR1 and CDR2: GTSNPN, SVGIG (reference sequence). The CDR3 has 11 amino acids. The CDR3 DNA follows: TGTGCCTGGAGTACGGGTCAGCCCCAGCATTTT. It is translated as CAWSTGQPQHF.

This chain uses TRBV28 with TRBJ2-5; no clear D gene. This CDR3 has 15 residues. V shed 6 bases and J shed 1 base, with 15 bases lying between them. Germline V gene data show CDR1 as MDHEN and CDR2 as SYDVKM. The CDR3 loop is CASSHPQVTQETQYF. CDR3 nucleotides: TGTGCCAGCAGCCACCCCCAGGTTACCCAAGAGACCCAGTACTTC.

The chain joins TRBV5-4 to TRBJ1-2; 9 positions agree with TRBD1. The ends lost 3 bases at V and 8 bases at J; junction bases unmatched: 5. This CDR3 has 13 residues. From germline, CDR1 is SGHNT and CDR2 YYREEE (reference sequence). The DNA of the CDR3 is TGTGCCAGCAGCTCCACAGGGGGCGGAGGCTACACCTTC. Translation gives CASSSTGGGGYTF.

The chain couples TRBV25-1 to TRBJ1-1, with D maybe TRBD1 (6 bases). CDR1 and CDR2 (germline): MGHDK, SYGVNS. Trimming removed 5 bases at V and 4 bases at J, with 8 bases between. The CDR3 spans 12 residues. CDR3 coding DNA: TGTGCCAGCAGTTGGGGGCTCACTGAAGCTTTCTTT. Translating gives CASSWGLTEAFF.